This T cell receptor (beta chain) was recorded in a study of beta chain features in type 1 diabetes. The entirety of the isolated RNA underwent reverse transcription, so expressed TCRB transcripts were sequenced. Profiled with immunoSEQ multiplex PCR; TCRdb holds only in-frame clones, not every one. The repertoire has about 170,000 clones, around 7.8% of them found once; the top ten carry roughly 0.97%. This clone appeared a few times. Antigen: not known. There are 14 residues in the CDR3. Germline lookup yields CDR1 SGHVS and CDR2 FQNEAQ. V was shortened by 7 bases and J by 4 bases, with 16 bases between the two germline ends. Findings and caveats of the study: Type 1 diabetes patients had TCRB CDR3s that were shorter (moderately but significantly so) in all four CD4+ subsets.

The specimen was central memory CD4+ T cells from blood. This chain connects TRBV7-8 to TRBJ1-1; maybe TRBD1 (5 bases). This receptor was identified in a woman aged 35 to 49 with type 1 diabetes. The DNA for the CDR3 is TGTGCCAGCATCAGGGCAGAGCAGGGCACTGAAGCTTTCTTT. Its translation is CASIRAEQGTEAFF.